Sequencing of this TCR beta chain was carried out in a study of shared clonotypes between healthy human individuals. About this clone itself: One junction end does not reproduce the germline sequence, and a read error may be involved.

Assay used: immunoSEQ multiplex PCR; TCRdb lists only in-frame clones, some missing. Of 450,000 to 500,000 clones in the sample, roughly 80% were seen once. The sequenced sample consisted of PBMCs. This clonotype was sampled from a woman between 35 and 50 years old in good health. Some clones in this sample may be carry-over from other donors' samples.

This CDR3 reads CASSQGQGGWQYF. CDR3 coding DNA: TGTGCTAGCAGCCAAGGACAGGGGGGTTGGCAGTACTTC. The gene calls are TRBV7-7 and TRBJ2-7; 10 positions agree with TRBD1. The CDR3 length is 13 residues. Germline CDR1 is SSHAT and CDR2 is FNYEAQ (reference sequence).